The clone carrying this T cell receptor beta chain was seen at least ten times. In TCRdb, the 5' RACE reads were re-called with MiXCR into one record per CDR3 protein. The profile covers approximately 64,000 distinct CDR3 sequences, with less than 5% appearing a single time and roughly 5% taken by the ten largest. These data are taken from a study of early T cells in non-severe SARS-CoV-2 infection. The CDR3 is 14 residues long. With 6 bases clipped from V and 5 bases from J, the junction kept 11 bases outside the gene matches. The germline gives CDR1 DFQATT, CDR2 SNEGSKA (reference sequence). This TCR was sampled from an adult who was a healthcare worker with PCR-confirmed SARS-CoV-2 infection or an uninfected control (not recorded which). Source material: whole blood. This chain connects TRBV20-1 to TRBJ1-2; 8 bases match TRBD1. CDR3 nucleotides: TGCAGTGCGGGACAGGCGGAAGTTTGGTATGGCTACACCTTC. Protein product: CSAGQAEVWYGYTF.